These 13 T cell receptor beta chains were sequenced from one sample in a study of cytomegalovirus exposure and HLA in healthy donors. PCR used 60 Vbeta primers and 13 Jbeta primers. Assay: immunoSEQ multiplex PCR; the TCRdb copy retains only in-frame clones and omits some. The sample holds about 160,000 clones, 60% to 75% seen once. The sample taken for sequencing was PBMCs. Receptor source: a woman between 45 and 60 years old in good health and CMV-seropositive.

The chain recombines TRBV7-9 with TRBJ2-3, with 9 bases that match TRBD2. After removal of 3 bases from V and 7 bases from J, the junction contained 20 bases not matched to a gene. Germline V CDR1 and CDR2: SEHNR, FQNEAQ (reference sequence). The CDR3 consists of 19 residues. DNA of the CDR3: TGTGCCAGCAGCTTGGTACTAGCGGGCCTCCACTCCCCGAAATATACGCAGTATTTT. Amino acid sequence: CASSLVLAGLHSPKYTQYF.

This chain connects TRBV28 to TRBJ1-1; 12 nucleotides agree with TRBD1. The CDR3 runs 20 residues. J lost 10 bases, V lost 6 bases, and 27 bases had no gene match. Germline CDR1 is MDHEN and CDR2 is SYDVKM. The CDR3 nucleotides read TGTGCCAGCAGCGACAGGAGTGAATTTAACATTGTGGGGACAGGGGGCCGAGCTTTCTTT. Translated: CASSDRSEFNIVGTGGRAFF. The full variable domain, rest sourced from reference TRBV28 and TRBJ1-1, is DVKVTQSSRYLVKRTGEKVFLECVQDMDHENMFWYRQDPGLGLRLIYFSYDVKMKEKGDIPEGYSVSREKKERFSLILESASTNQTSMYLCASSDRSEFNIVGTGGRAFFGQGTRLTVV.

The genes are TRBV2 and TRBJ2-5; 7 nucleotides align to TRBD1. In germline, CDR1 is SNHLY, CDR2 FYNNEI. The CDR3 has 12 residues. With 7 bases clipped from V and 2 bases from J, the junction kept 1 base outside the gene matches. The chain's CDR3 is CASTDRQETQYF. The CDR3, as DNA: TGTGCCAGCACGGACAGGCAAGAGACCCAGTACTTC.

The rearrangement uses TRBV5-1 and TRBJ1-1; 8 nucleotides line up with TRBD1. The trim removed 3 bases at V and 0 bases at J, leaving 10 bases unmatched. Germline V gene data show CDR1 as SGHRS and CDR2 as YFSETQ. There are 17 residues in the CDR3. CDR3 region: CASSSRWTGSVNTEAFF. Here the CDR3 DNA reads TGCGCCAGCAGCTCACGTTGGACAGGGTCGGTGAACACTGAAGCTTTCTTT.

The rearrangement links TRBV6-6 to TRBJ1-1; D remains unclear. Germline CDR1 MNHNY, CDR2 SVGAGI (reference sequence). CDR3 size: 14 residues. The ends were cut back, 1 base at V and 2 bases at J, with 8 bases in the middle. The CDR3 DNA follows: TGTGCCAGCAGTTACTTGACACCCAACACTGAAGCTTTCTTT. It is translated as CASSYLTPNTEAFF.

This chain connects TRBV5-1 to TRBJ2-3; D is uncertain. Trimming removed 3 bases from V and 0 bases from J, with 8 bases in between. The germline gives CDR1 SGHRS, CDR2 YFSETQ. This CDR3 region has 14 residues. Here the CDR3 DNA reads TGCGCCAGCAGCTGGGCCGGTAGCACAGATACGCAGTATTTT. Its protein product is CASSWAGSTDTQYF. Combining the CDR3 with reference TRBV5-1 and TRBJ2-3 gives the whole variable domain KAGVTQTPRYLIKTRGQQVTLSCSPISGHRSVSWYQQTPGQGLQFLFEYFSETQRNKGNFPGRFSGRQFSNSRSEMNVSTLELGDSALYLCASSWAGSTDTQYFGPGTRLTVL.

The V gene is TRBV4-1, the J gene TRBJ2-7, with D unclear. CDR3 length equals 17 residues. V was trimmed by 1 base and J by 2 bases, leaving 18 bases between them. The V gene's germline CDR1 is MGHRA and CDR2 YSYEKL. The CDR3 protein is CASSQVFVGGYAYEQYF. The CDR3 coding sequence is TGCGCCAGCAGCCAAGTCTTCGTAGGCGGTTATGCCTACGAGCAGTACTTC.

This chain uses TRBV9 with TRBJ2-1; D perhaps matches TRBD2 (6 bases). V was trimmed by 1 base and J by 5 bases, leaving 10 bases between them. The CDR3 has 14 amino acids. Per the germline V gene, CDR1 is SGDLS and CDR2 is YYNGEE. CDR3 sequence reads: CASSVLLANNEQFF. For the CDR3, the DNA is TGTGCCAGCAGCGTATTACTAGCAAACAATGAGCAGTTCTTC.

J is TRBJ2-3 and V is TRBV6-5, with D possibly being TRBD2 (6 bases). Germline CDR1 is MNHEY and CDR2 is SVGAGI. The CDR3 has 14 amino acids. V lost 5 bases, J lost 7 bases, and 16 bases lay in between. The DNA of the CDR3 is TGTGCCAGCAGTGAAGAAGCACTAGCTAATACGCAGTATTTT. This translates into CASSEEALANTQYF.

This chain links TRBV5-1 with TRBJ1-2; maybe TRBD1 (5 bases). Germline lookup yields CDR1 SGHRS and CDR2 YFSETQ. The CDR3 runs to 14 residues. V was clipped by 3 bases and J by 7 bases, with 16 bases between them. The CDR3 protein is CASSSGAGSGGYTF. The CDR3 region has the DNA TGCGCCAGCAGCTCCGGGGCGGGGAGTGGTGGCTACACCTTC.

The chain carries TRBV6-1 and TRBJ2-5, with a tentative D call TRBD2 (5 bases). The CDR3 sequence is 14 residues long. V lost 7 bases to trimming and J lost 5 bases, with 17 bases between them. Germline loops: CDR1 MNHNS, CDR2 SASEGT. The CDR3 region is CASTDGVRVETQYF. The CDR3 DNA sequence: TGTGCCAGCACCGACGGGGTACGAGTTGAGACCCAGTACTTC.

The rearrangement links TRBV4-2 to TRBJ1-5; TRBD1 is a possible D gene (6 bases). V lost 5 bases to trimming and J lost 0 bases, with 14 bases between them. The CDR3 extends over 16 amino acids. Looked up from germline, CDR1 is LGHNA and CDR2 is YNFKEQ. CDR3 residues: CASSATGISSNQPQHF. Here the CDR3 DNA reads TGTGCCAGCAGCGCAACAGGGATCTCTAGCAATCAGCCCCAGCATTTT.

The J gene is TRBJ1-5, the V gene TRBV5-5; unclear D gene. Germline V gene lookup returns CDR1 SGHKS and CDR2 YYEKEE (reference sequence). The CDR3 consists of 16 residues. Deletions cut 0 bases from V and 3 bases from J, with 13 bases between. For the CDR3, the DNA is TGTGCCAGCAGCTTGGTGGGTGGGCGAGACAATCAGCCCCAGCATTTT. Translating it yields CASSLVGGRDNQPQHF.